The present T cell receptor (beta chain) was sequenced within a study of blood T cell repertoires in COVID-19. Study context: COVID-19 samples from acute and convalescent phases originated in the United States, Italy and Spain.

Points on this clone: The junction departs from germline at one end; a sequencing error may be responsible.

Germline assignment: CDR1 SGHTA and CDR2 FQGNSA. This CDR3 is built from 15 residues. Ages ranged from about 18 to 100 years, with residence in some 25 US areas. Sequenced by immunoSEQ multiplex PCR; TCRdb stores in-frame clones only, minus some. The sample includes about 210,000 clones, approximately 90% seen only once; the top ten take about a tenth. Sequenced sample: PBMCs or T cells enriched from blood (not recorded which). This chain uses TRBV7-2 with TRBJ1-1; D not resolved. This clonotype was sampled from a young man with acute COVID-19. CDR3 residues: CASSLAYIRYTEAFF. DNA of the CDR3: TGTGCTAGCAGCTTAGCTTATATCCGGTACACTGAAGCTTTCTTT.